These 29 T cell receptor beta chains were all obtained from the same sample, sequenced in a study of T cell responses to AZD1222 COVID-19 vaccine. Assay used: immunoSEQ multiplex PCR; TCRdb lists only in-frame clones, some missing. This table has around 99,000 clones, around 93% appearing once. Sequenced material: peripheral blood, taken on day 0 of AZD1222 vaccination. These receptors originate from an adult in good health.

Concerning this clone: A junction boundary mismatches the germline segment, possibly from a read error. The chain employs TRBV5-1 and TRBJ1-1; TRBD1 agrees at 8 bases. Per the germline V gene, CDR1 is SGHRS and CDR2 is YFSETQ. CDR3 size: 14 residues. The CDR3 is CASSLGQGNAEAFF. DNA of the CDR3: TGCGCCAGCAGCTTGGGACAGGGGAACGCTGAAGCTTTCTTT.

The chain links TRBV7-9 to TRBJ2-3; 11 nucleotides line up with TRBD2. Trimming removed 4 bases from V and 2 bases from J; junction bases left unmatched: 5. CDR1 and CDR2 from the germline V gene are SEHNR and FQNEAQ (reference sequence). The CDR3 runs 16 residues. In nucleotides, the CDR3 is TGTGCCAGCAGCTGGGGACTAGCGGACTTCACAGATACGCAGTATTTT. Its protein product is CASSWGLADFTDTQYF.

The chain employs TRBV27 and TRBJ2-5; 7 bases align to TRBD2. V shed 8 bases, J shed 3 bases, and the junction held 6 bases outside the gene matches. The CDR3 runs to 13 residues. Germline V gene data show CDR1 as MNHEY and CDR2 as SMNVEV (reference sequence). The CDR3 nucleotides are TGTGCCAGCGCTAGGGCGGGGGAAGAGACCCAGTACTTC. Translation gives CASARAGEETQYF.

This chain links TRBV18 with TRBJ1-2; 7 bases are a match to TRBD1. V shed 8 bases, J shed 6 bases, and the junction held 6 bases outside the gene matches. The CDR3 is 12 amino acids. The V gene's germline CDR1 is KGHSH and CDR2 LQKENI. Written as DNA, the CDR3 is TGTGCCAGCGGCGACAGGGCCCATGGCTACACCTTC. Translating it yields CASGDRAHGYTF. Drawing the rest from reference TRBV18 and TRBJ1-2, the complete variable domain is NAGVMQNPRHLVRRRGQEARLRCSPMKGHSHVYWYRQLPEEGLKFMVYLQKENIIDESGMPKERFSAEFPKEGPSILRIQQVVRGDSAAYFCASGDRAHGYTFGSGTRLTVV.

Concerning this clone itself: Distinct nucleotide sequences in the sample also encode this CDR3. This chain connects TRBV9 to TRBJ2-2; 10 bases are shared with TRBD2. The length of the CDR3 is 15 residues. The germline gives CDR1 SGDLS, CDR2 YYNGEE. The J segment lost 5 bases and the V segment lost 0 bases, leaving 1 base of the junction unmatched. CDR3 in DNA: TGTGCCAGCAGCGTAGGGACTAGCGGAACCGGGGAGCTGTTTTTT. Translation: CASSVGTSGTGELFF.

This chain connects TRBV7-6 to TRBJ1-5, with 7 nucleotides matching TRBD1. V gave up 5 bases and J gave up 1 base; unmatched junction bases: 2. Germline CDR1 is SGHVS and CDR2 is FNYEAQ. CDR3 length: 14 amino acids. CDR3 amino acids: CASSEGASNQPQHF. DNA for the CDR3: TGTGCCAGCAGCGAGGGGGCGAGCAATCAGCCCCAGCATTTT.

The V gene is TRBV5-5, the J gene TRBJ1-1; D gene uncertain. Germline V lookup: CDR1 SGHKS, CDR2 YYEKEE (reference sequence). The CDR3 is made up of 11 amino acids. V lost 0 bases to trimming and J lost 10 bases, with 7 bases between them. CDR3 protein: CASSLEGAAFF. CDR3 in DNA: TGTGCCAGCAGCTTGGAGGGAGCAGCTTTCTTT.

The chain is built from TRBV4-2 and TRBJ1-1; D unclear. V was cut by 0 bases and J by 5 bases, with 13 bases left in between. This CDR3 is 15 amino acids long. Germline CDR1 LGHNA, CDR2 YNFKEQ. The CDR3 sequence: CASSQEVGGQTEAFF. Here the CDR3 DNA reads TGTGCCAGCAGCCAAGAAGTGGGAGGGCAGACTGAAGCTTTCTTT.

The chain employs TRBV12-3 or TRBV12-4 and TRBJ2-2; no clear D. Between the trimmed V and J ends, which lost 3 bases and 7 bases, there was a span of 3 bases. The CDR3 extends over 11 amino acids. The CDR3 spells CASSFFGELFF. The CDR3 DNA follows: TGTGCCAGCAGTTTCTTCGGGGAGCTGTTTTTT.

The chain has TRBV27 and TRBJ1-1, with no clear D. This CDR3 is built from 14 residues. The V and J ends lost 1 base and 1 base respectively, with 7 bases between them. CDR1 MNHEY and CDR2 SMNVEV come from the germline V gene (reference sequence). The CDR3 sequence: CASSLWSTNTEAFF. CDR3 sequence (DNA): TGTGCCAGCAGTTTATGGAGTACGAACACTGAAGCTTTCTTT.

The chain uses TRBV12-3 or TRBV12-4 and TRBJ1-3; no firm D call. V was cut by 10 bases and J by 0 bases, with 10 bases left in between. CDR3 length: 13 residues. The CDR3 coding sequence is TGTGCCACGTACCTCCACTCTGGAAACACCATATATTTT. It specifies CATYLHSGNTIYF.

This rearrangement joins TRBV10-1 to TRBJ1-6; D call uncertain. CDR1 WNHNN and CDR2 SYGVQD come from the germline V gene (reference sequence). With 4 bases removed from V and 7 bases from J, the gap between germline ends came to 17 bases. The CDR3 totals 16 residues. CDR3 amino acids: CASSVAVAGENSPLHF. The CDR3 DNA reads TGCGCCAGCAGTGTTGCCGTTGCAGGAGAAAATTCACCCCTCCACTTT.

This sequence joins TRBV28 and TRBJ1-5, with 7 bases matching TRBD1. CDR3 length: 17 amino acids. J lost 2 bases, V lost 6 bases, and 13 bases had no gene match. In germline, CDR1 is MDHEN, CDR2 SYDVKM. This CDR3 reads CASSRLRKGAGNQPQHF. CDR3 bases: TGTGCCAGCAGCCGCCTGCGAAAGGGGGCTGGCAATCAGCCCCAGCATTTT. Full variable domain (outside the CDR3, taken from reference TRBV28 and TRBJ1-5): DVKVTQSSRYLVKRTGEKVFLECVQDMDHENMFWYRQDPGLGLRLIYFSYDVKMKEKGDIPEGYSVSREKKERFSLILESASTNQTSMYLCASSRLRKGAGNQPQHFGDGTRLSIL.

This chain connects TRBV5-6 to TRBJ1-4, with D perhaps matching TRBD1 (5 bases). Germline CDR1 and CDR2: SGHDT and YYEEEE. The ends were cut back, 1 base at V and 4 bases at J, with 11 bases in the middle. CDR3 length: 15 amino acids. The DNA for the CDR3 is TGTGCCAGCAGCTTGAGAGGGGATGGTAATGAAAAACTGTTTTTT. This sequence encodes CASSLRGDGNEKLFF.

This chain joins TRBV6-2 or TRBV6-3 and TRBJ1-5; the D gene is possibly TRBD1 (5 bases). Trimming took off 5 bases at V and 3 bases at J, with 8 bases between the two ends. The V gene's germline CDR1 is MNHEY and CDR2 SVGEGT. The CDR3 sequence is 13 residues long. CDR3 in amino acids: CASSRQFNQPQHF. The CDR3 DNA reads TGTGCCAGCAGTCGACAGTTCAATCAGCCCCAGCATTTT.

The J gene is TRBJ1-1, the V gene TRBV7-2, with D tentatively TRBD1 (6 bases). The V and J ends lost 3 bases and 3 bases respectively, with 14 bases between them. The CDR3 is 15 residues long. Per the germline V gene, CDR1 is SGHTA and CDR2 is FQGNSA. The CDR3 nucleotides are TGTGCCAGCAGCTTCTTCGAAACAGGGTACACTGAAGCTTTCTTT. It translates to CASSFFETGYTEAFF.

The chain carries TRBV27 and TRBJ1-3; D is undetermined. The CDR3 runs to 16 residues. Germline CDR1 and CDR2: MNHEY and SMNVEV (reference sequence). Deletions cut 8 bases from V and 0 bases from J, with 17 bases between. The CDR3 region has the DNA TGTGCCAGCGGACCCTTAGCACAAACCTCTGGAAACACCATATATTTT. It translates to CASGPLAQTSGNTIYF.

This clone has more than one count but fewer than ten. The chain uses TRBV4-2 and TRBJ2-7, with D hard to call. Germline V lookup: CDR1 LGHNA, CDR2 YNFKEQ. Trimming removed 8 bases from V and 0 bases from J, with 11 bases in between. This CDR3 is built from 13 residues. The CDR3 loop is CASRPPSSYEQYF. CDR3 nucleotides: TGTGCCAGCCGACCCCCTAGCTCCTACGAGCAGTACTTC.

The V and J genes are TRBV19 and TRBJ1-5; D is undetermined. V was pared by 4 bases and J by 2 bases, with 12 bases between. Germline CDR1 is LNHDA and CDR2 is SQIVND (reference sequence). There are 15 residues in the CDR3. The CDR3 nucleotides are TGTGCCAGTAGTAGGGGAAAAGCTGGCAATCAGCCCCAGCATTTT. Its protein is CASSRGKAGNQPQHF. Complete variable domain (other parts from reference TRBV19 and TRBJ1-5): DGGITQSPKYLFRKEGQNVTLSCEQNLNHDAMYWYRQDPGQGLRLIYYSQIVNDFQKGDIAEGYSVSREKKESFPLTVTSAQKNPTAFYLCASSRGKAGNQPQHFGDGTRLSIL.

The CDR3 region is CASSQGSGTLFYEQFF. Written as DNA, the CDR3 is TGCGCCAGCAGCCAAGGCTCCGGGACTCTATTCTATGAGCAGTTCTTC. This chain joins TRBV4-1 and TRBJ2-1, with D possibly TRBD2 on 6 matching bases. This CDR3 region has 16 residues. V lost 1 base and J lost 8, with 18 bases in between. Germline V gene lookup returns CDR1 MGHRA and CDR2 YSYEKL.

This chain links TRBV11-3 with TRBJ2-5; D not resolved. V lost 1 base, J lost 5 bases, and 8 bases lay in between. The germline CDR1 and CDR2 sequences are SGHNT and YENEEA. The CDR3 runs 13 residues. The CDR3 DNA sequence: TGTGCCAGCAGCTTAGCGGATACGGAGACCCAGTACTTC. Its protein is CASSLADTETQYF.

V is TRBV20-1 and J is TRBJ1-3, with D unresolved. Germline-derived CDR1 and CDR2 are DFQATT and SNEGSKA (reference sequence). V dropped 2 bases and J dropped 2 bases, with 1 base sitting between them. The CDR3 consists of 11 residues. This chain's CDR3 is CSARTGNTIYF. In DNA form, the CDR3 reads TGCAGTGCTAGAACTGGAAACACCATATATTTT.

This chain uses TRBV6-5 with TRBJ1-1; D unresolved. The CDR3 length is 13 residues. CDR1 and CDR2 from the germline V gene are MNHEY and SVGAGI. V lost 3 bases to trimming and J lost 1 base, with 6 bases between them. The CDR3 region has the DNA TGTGCCAGCAGTTATGGGGAGAACACTGAAGCTTTCTTT. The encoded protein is CASSYGENTEAFF.

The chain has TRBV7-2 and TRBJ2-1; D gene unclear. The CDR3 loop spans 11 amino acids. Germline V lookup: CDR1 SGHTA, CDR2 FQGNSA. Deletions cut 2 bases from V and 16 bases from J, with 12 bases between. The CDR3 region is CASSLLDLLFF. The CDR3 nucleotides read TGTGCCAGCAGCTTACTGGACCTGCTCTTCTTC. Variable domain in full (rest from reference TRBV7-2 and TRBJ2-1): GAGVSQSPSNKVTEKGKDVELRCDPISGHTALYWYRQSLGQGLEFLIYFQGNSAPDKSGLPSDRFSAERTGGSVSTLTIQRTQQEDSAVYLCASSLLDLLFFGPGTRLTVL.

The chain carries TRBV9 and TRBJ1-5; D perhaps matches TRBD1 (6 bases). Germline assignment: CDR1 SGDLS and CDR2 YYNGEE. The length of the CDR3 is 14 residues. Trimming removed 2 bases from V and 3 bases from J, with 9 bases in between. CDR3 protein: CASSVWDNNQPQHF. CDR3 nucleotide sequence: TGTGCCAGCAGCGTTTGGGACAACAATCAGCCCCAGCATTTT.

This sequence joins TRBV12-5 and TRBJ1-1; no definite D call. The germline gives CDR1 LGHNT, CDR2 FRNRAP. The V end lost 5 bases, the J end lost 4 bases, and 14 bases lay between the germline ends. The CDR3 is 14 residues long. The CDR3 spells CASGPGEWATEAFF. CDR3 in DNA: TGTGCTAGTGGTCCAGGCGAGTGGGCCACTGAAGCTTTCTTT.

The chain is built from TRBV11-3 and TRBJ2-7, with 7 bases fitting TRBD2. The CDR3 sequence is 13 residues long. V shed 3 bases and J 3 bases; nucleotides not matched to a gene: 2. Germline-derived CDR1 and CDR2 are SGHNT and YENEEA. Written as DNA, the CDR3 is TGTGCCAGCAGCTTGGCGGGAGTCTACGAGCAGTACTTC. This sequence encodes CASSLAGVYEQYF.

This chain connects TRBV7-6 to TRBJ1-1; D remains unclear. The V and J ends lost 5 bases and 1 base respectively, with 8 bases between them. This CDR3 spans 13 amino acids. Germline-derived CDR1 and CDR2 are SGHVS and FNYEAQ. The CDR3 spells CASSQPGNTEAFF. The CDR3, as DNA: TGTGCCAGCAGCCAACCGGGGAACACTGAAGCTTTCTTT.

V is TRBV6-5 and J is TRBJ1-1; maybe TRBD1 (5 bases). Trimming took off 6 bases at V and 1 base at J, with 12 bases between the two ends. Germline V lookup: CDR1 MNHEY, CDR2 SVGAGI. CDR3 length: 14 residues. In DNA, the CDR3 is TGTGCCAGCAGCGACGGAGGACAGAACACTGAAGCTTTCTTT. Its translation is CASSDGGQNTEAFF.